These 27 T cell receptor beta chains were all obtained from the same sample, sequenced in a study of CD8 T cells in ankylosing spondylitis. Regarding the study as a whole: In ankylosing spondylitis blood, a motif of roughly eight highly homologous TCR beta variants appeared characteristic.

TCRdb re-called the 5' RACE reads with MiXCR, one entry per CDR3 protein. The sample holds 500,000 to 550,000 distinct CDR3 sequences, approximately 12% seen once. These TCRs are of unknown antigen specificity. Sequences were obtained from blood, either unsorted or a sorted T cell fraction (not recorded which). The receptors originated from a male donor with ankylosing spondylitis.

The chain is built from TRBV7-9 and TRBJ2-1; TRBD2 aligns across 9 bases. Germline CDR1 is SEHNR and CDR2 is FQNEAQ (reference sequence). The V segment lost 4 bases and the J segment 0 bases; nucleotides outside the gene matches: 4. The CDR3 consists of 16 residues. The chain's CDR3 is CASSWVSGSSYNEQFF. The CDR3 DNA is TGTGCCAGCAGCTGGGTTAGCGGGAGCTCCTACAATGAGCAGTTCTTC.

The rearrangement links TRBV6-1 to TRBJ2-1, with D perhaps being TRBD1 or TRBD2 (5 bases each). The V gene lost 8 bases and the J gene lost 0 bases, with 14 bases spanning the gap. This CDR3 contains 15 residues. Germline V lookup: CDR1 MNHNS, CDR2 SASEGT. The CDR3 nucleotides are TGTGCCAGCGGGACCGGACGGAGCTCCTACAATGAGCAGTTCTTC. This translates into CASGTGRSSYNEQFF.

Ten or more counts support this clonotype. The chain couples TRBV20-1 to TRBJ1-3; no clear D. From germline, CDR1 is DFQATT and CDR2 SNEGSKA (reference sequence). V was pared by 4 bases and J by 1 base, with 8 bases between. This CDR3 has 13 residues. CDR3 bases: TGCAGTGCTAAACGGGGATCTGGAAACACCATATATTTT. It yields the protein CSAKRGSGNTIYF.

This clonotype was seen a handful of times. The chain uses TRBV20-1 and TRBJ2-1; D unresolved. This CDR3 has 15 residues. V lost 0 bases and J 11 bases, leaving 20 bases between the germline ends. Germline loops: CDR1 DFQATT, CDR2 SNEGSKA (reference sequence). CDR3 sequence reads: CSARDLQAAHKKQFF. The CDR3, as DNA: TGCAGTGCTAGAGATCTTCAGGCGGCCCACAAAAAGCAGTTCTTC.

This clonotype came up many times. The chain uses TRBV29-1 and TRBJ2-1; a weak D match, TRBD1 (5 bases). V lost 5 bases to trimming and J lost 9 bases, with 20 bases between them. This CDR3 is built from 14 residues. Germline V gene data show CDR1 as SQVTM and CDR2 as ANQGSEA. CDR3 loop: CSVSWGGSVGEQFF. In DNA, the CDR3 is TGCAGCGTTTCCTGGGGCGGATCCGTCGGTGAGCAGTTCTTC.

This clonotype was detected many times. The chain carries TRBV5-1 and TRBJ2-3; D ambiguous. Deletions cut 3 bases from V and 2 bases from J, with 13 bases between. Germline V gene data show CDR1 as SGHRS and CDR2 as YFSETQ. The CDR3 covers 15 residues. The CDR3 loop is CASSSTSGDTDTQYF. The CDR3 nucleotides are TGCGCCAGCAGCTCCACAAGTGGGGACACAGATACGCAGTATTTT.

This clonotype was found a few times. CDR3 DNA: TGCGCCAGCAGCCCCTTACAGGGATCGGCTGAAGCTTTCTTT. Amino acids: CASSPLQGSAEAFF. The J gene is TRBJ1-1, the V gene TRBV5-1; a possible D gene is TRBD1 (6 bases). Trimming took 4 bases from V and 6 from J, leaving 16 bases between them. The length of the CDR3 is 14 residues. CDR1 is SGHRS and CDR2 is YFSETQ in the germline V gene.

This clonotype was seen many times. The V call is TRBV7-9, the J call TRBJ1-2; maybe TRBD1 (6 bases). V lost 5 bases to trimming and J lost 0 bases, with 10 bases between them. The CDR3 spans 14 residues. Germline CDR1 reads SEHNR; CDR2 reads FQNEAQ (reference sequence). CDR3 region: CASSRQETNYGYTF. CDR3 coding DNA: TGTGCCAGCAGCCGACAGGAGACTAACTATGGCTACACCTTC.

The rearrangement uses TRBV5-5 and TRBJ2-1; D gene uncertain. Trimming took 4 bases from V and 0 from J, leaving 11 bases between them. Per the germline V gene, CDR1 is SGHKS and CDR2 is YYEKEE (reference sequence). This CDR3 is 15 amino acids long. The DNA of the CDR3 is TGTGCCAGCAGCCGCTTGGTGAGCTCCTACAATGAGCAGTTCTTC. Residues: CASSRLVSSYNEQFF.

V is TRBV5-1 and J is TRBJ2-1, with 7 bases identical to TRBD2. The germline CDR1 and CDR2 sequences are SGHRS and YFSETQ. V gave up 4 bases and J gave up 0 bases; unmatched junction bases: 7. This CDR3 comprises 16 residues. The CDR3 region is CASSPGGTYSYNEQFF. The CDR3 region has the DNA TGCGCCAGCAGCCCCGGGGGGACCTACTCCTACAATGAGCAGTTCTTC.

The rearrangement uses TRBV6-5 and TRBJ1-2; D not certain. The germline V and J ends were trimmed by 0 bases and 6 bases, with 11 bases remaining between them. From germline, CDR1 is MNHEY and CDR2 SVGAGI. The CDR3 has 14 amino acids. This CDR3 is CASSYSGQEDGYTF. The CDR3 nucleotides are TGTGCCAGCAGTTACTCCGGGCAAGAGGATGGCTACACCTTC.

J is TRBJ2-1 and V is TRBV11-2; TRBD2 aligns across 15 bases. The germline CDR1 and CDR2 sequences are SGHAT and FQNNGV. The CDR3 is made up of 19 amino acids. With V trimmed by 3 bases and J by 0 bases, 6 bases remained unmatched. The CDR3 DNA reads as TGTGCCAGCAGCTTGCCCGGACTAGCGGGAGGGTTCTCCTACAATGAGCAGTTCTTC. This translates into CASSLPGLAGGFSYNEQFF.

A few counts support this clonotype. The J gene is TRBJ2-1, the V gene TRBV20-1; 9 nucleotides line up with TRBD2. V dropped 5 bases and J dropped 10; count of bases not matched to a gene: 12. CDR3 length: 14 residues. Germline CDR1 is DFQATT and CDR2 is SNEGSKA (reference sequence). For the CDR3, the DNA is TGCAGTGCTGAGTCCCTAGCGGGGTTTCCGGAGCAGTTCTTC. As protein: CSAESLAGFPEQFF.

V usage is TRBV3-1 and J usage is TRBJ2-1; 10 nucleotides match TRBD2. Germline trimming cut 2 bases from V and 1 base from J; bases unmatched to any gene: 2. The CDR3 contains 16 residues. Germline V lookup: CDR1 LGHDT, CDR2 YNNKEL (reference sequence). In nucleotides, the CDR3 is TGTGCCAGCAGCCAAACTAGCGGGATGTCCTACAATGAGCAGTTCTTC. Protein sequence: CASSQTSGMSYNEQFF.

The sample holds a few counts of this clonotype. V usage is TRBV6-5 and J usage is TRBJ2-3, with TRBD2 matching 10 bases. The CDR3 consists of 16 residues. The germline CDR1 and CDR2 sequences are MNHEY and SVGAGI. The V and J ends lost 2 bases and 5 bases, in that order; junction bases with no gene match: 7. The CDR3 sequence: CASSYGLAGEEDTQYF. CDR3 nucleotide sequence: TGTGCCAGCAGTTACGGTCTAGCGGGAGAGGAAGATACGCAGTATTTT.

This clonotype showed up just a few times. The V gene is TRBV2, the J gene TRBJ2-1; the match to TRBD2 covers 7 bases. The J segment lost 5 bases and the V segment lost 3 bases, leaving 7 bases of the junction unmatched. In germline, CDR1 is SNHLY, CDR2 FYNNEI. The CDR3 extends over 15 amino acids. CDR3 nucleotides: TGTGCCAGCAGTGAGGAGCCTAGCGGAAACAATGAGCAGTTCTTC. This codes for CASSEEPSGNNEQFF.

CDR3 in amino acids: CAISETISASGAYEQYF. DNA for the CDR3: TGTGCCATCAGTGAGACTATCTCGGCTAGCGGAGCCTACGAGCAGTACTTC. The chain recombines TRBV10-3 with TRBJ2-7; TRBD2 matches at 7 bases. The V gene end was trimmed by 2 bases and the J gene end by 2 bases; junction bases not matched to a gene: 12. The CDR3 spans 17 residues. Germline lookup yields CDR1 ENHRY and CDR2 SYGVKD.

V usage is TRBV19 and J usage is TRBJ1-5; perhaps TRBD1 as D (6 bases). This CDR3 region has 13 residues. V lost 3 bases to trimming and J lost 4 bases, with 7 bases between them. Germline V gives CDR1 LNHDA, CDR2 SQIVND (reference sequence). This chain's CDR3 is CASSMGQNQPQHF. Here the CDR3 DNA reads TGTGCCAGTAGTATGGGACAAAATCAGCCCCAGCATTTT.

This sequence joins TRBV3-1 and TRBJ2-5, with 8 bases matching TRBD2. CDR1 is LGHDT and CDR2 is YNNKEL in the germline V gene (reference sequence). V was clipped by 0 bases and J by 4 bases; unmatched bases: 4. This CDR3 has 15 amino acids. The CDR3 DNA reads TGTGCCAGCAGCCAAGATCAGGGACTAGTAGAGACCCAGTACTTC. It is translated as CASSQDQGLVETQYF.

This clonotype was detected a few times. This chain connects TRBV7-2 to TRBJ1-1; TRBD1 might be the D (5 bases). Germline V gene lookup returns CDR1 SGHTA and CDR2 FQGNSA. CDR3 length: 16 residues. Trimming took off 2 bases at V and 1 base at J, with 14 bases between the two ends. CDR3 coding DNA: TGTGCCAGCAGCTTAACCCGGGACTCCCGGAACACTGAAGCTTTCTTT. Its translation: CASSLTRDSRNTEAFF.

This chain links TRBV12-5 with TRBJ2-7; 9 nucleotides align to TRBD1. V lost 6 bases, J lost 0 bases, and 6 bases stayed unmatched. The CDR3 runs 15 residues. The germline CDR1 and CDR2 sequences are LGHNT and FRNRAP. As DNA, the CDR3 is TGTGCTAGTGGCCGACTGGGACAGGGCTCCTACGAGCAGTACTTC. It yields the protein CASGRLGQGSYEQYF.

This clonotype was observed a few times. V and J are TRBV11-2 and TRBJ1-4; D unclear. CDR1 is SGHAT, CDR2 FQNNGV, per germline. Trimming pared 5 bases from V and 5 bases from J, leaving 15 bases between. CDR3 size: 15 residues. The CDR3: CASSAEGASNEKLFF. Here the CDR3 DNA reads TGTGCCAGCAGCGCAGAGGGAGCGTCAAATGAAAAACTGTTTTTT.

This clonotype showed up just a few times. The rearrangement uses TRBV2 and TRBJ2-5; possibly TRBD1 for D (6 bases). V lost 6 bases and J lost 1, with 12 bases in between. The CDR3 consists of 14 residues. Germline V gene data show CDR1 as SNHLY and CDR2 as FYNNEI. CDR3 residues: CASSDRRLQETQYF. CDR3 sequence (DNA): TGTGCCAGCAGCGACAGGAGGCTCCAAGAGACCCAGTACTTC.

This clonotype turned up a few times. The genes are TRBV2 and TRBJ2-3; D unclear. The germline V gene has CDR1 SNHLY and CDR2 FYNNEI. V was pared by 6 bases and J by 4 bases, with 8 bases between. The CDR3 has 12 amino acids. CDR3 DNA: TGTGCCAGCAGGGAGATGGCAGATACGCAGTATTTT. Protein product: CASREMADTQYF.

V and J are TRBV5-1 and TRBJ2-3; possible D gene TRBD2, 5 bases. CDR3 size: 15 residues. The germline V gene encodes CDR1 SGHRS and CDR2 YFSETQ. Trimming left V 0 bases short and J 4 bases short, with 12 bases between. The CDR3 sequence is CASSLVGGAPDTQYF. In nucleotides, the CDR3 is TGCGCCAGCAGCTTGGTAGGAGGAGCACCAGATACGCAGTATTTT.

In this sample, this clonotype turned up many times. The chain joins TRBV7-2 to TRBJ2-1; TRBD2 might be the D (6 bases). CDR1 and CDR2 from the germline V gene are SGHTA and FQGNSA. This CDR3 comprises 14 residues. Trimming removed 5 bases from V and 8 bases from J, with 16 bases in between. CDR3 sequence (DNA): TGTGCCAGCAGCACGCGACCGGGAGATCATGAGCAGTTCTTC. Its translation: CASSTRPGDHEQFF.

This clonotype was observed many times. This chain uses TRBV21-1 with TRBJ2-1; the listed D gene, TRBD2, was not tested against the DNA. TRBV21-1 counts as a pseudogene. This CDR3 has 18 amino acids. CDR3 sequence: CASSKGFSRGQSYNEQFF. CDR3 nucleotides: TGTGCCAGCAGCAAAGGTTTTTCGAGGGGCCAGTCCTACAATGAGCAGTTCTTC.